Shown below are 31 T cell receptor beta chains from a single sample sequenced in a study of T-cell memory formation after mild COVID-19. MiXCR, run by TCRdb on the 5' RACE reads, gives a single entry per CDR3 protein. The sample contains some 300,000 distinct CDR3 sequences, just under 20% of which appear only once. The sample taken for sequencing was PBMCs or a T cell subset sorted from them (not recorded which). The source of these receptors is a young man who had mild COVID-19 (a few samples of this study predate the infection). Cell type and time point are not known.

This chain links TRBV7-2 with TRBJ1-2; the match to TRBD1 covers 7 bases. This CDR3 region has 14 residues. V gave up 2 bases and J gave up 7 bases; unmatched junction bases: 7. Germline V gene sequence: CDR1 SGHTA, CDR2 FQGNSA. Written as DNA, the CDR3 is TGTGCCAGCAGCTTAAACCCGACAGGGACTGGCTACACCTTC. Translated: CASSLNPTGTGYTF. The whole variable domain, filled in from reference TRBV7-2 and TRBJ1-2, reads GAGVSQSPSNKVTEKGKDVELRCDPISGHTALYWYRQSLGQGLEFLIYFQGNSAPDKSGLPSDRFSAERTGGSVSTLTIQRTQQEDSAVYLCASSLNPTGTGYTFGSGTRLTVV.

In this sample, this clonotype turned up many times. This chain joins TRBV7-2 and TRBJ2-1, with 12 bases lining up with TRBD1. V was clipped by 1 base and J by 8 bases; unmatched bases: 9. This CDR3 is built from 17 residues. Germline V CDR1 and CDR2: SGHTA, FQGNSA. The CDR3 bases are TGTGCCAGCAGCTTAGGGTCGCGGGACAGGGGGCTGGATGAGCAGTTCTTC. Protein product: CASSLGSRDRGLDEQFF.

The V call is TRBV6-2 or TRBV6-3, the J call TRBJ2-3; D is ambiguous. V lost 2 bases and J lost 6, with 6 bases in between. CDR3 size: 12 residues. Per the germline V gene, CDR1 is MNHEY and CDR2 is SVGEGT. CDR3 nucleotide sequence: TGTGCCAGCAGTTACCCAACGGATACGCAGTATTTT. This translates into CASSYPTDTQYF.

CDR3 sequence: CASSSWTENSNQPQHF. CDR3 sequence (DNA): TGTGCCAGCAGCTCATGGACAGAGAATAGCAATCAGCCCCAGCATTTT. The chain employs TRBV7-8 and TRBJ1-5; a possible D gene is TRBD1 (6 bases). Per germline, CDR1 SGHVS and CDR2 FQNEAQ. This CDR3 is 16 amino acids long. Trimming pared 4 bases from V and 0 bases from J, leaving 13 bases between.

This clonotype occurred once. The chain joins TRBV10-1 to TRBJ2-1; D remains unclear. The V gene's germline CDR1 is WNHNN and CDR2 SYGVQD (reference sequence). CDR3 length: 10 amino acids. V lost 7 bases and J 6 bases, leaving 4 bases between the germline ends. The CDR3 protein is CASKSNEQFF. Here the CDR3 DNA reads TGCGCCAGCAAATCCAATGAGCAGTTCTTC.

This clonotype came up a few times. The chain combines TRBV5-1 with TRBJ1-1, with D possibly matching TRBD1 (5 bases). Germline V gene lookup returns CDR1 SGHRS and CDR2 YFSETQ. This CDR3 is built from 14 residues. The V gene lost 4 bases and the J gene lost 1 base, with 11 bases spanning the gap. The CDR3 reads CASSRDTGNTEAFF. Here the CDR3 DNA reads TGCGCCAGCAGCCGGGATACAGGGAACACTGAAGCTTTCTTT.

The rearrangement uses TRBV5-1 and TRBJ2-2, with a tentative D call TRBD2 (6 bases). The CDR3 totals 14 residues. V was clipped by 0 bases and J by 7 bases, with 10 bases between them. Germline CDR1 and CDR2: SGHRS and YFSETQ. The chain's CDR3 is CASSLGLEVGELFF. The CDR3, as DNA: TGCGCCAGCAGCTTGGGACTAGAGGTCGGGGAGCTGTTTTTT.

The V and J genes are TRBV12-3 or TRBV12-4 and TRBJ1-1; D is unresolved. Between the trimmed V and J ends, which lost 0 bases and 5 bases, there was a span of 10 bases. The CDR3 extends over 14 amino acids. The CDR3 bases are TGTGCCAGCAGTTTAGCCGCCAAAGGGACTGAAGCTTTCTTT. This sequence encodes CASSLAAKGTEAFF.

The gene calls are TRBV30 and TRBJ1-6, with D uncertain. The V and J ends lost 8 bases and 8 bases respectively, with 19 bases between them. This CDR3 comprises 14 residues. Germline values: CDR1 GTSNPN, CDR2 SVGIG (reference sequence). DNA of the CDR3: TGTGCCGGGCATAGCCGGGAGAGTTATTCACCCCTCCACTTT. Translated, it gives CAGHSRESYSPLHF.

The chain recombines TRBV20-1 with TRBJ1-2, with D possibly being TRBD1 (5 bases). Trimming took 6 bases from V and 3 from J, leaving 17 bases between them. CDR1 is DFQATT and CDR2 is SNEGSKA in the germline V gene (reference sequence). There are 14 residues in the CDR3. The DNA of the CDR3 is TGCAGTGCGGAGGGGACGCGGCGGGACTATGGCTACACCTTC. Amino acid sequence: CSAEGTRRDYGYTF.

The chain combines TRBV15 with TRBJ1-4; D is perhaps TRBD1 (5 bases). The CDR3 extends over 15 amino acids. The ends were cut back, 0 bases at V and 7 bases at J, with 12 bases in the middle. Germline CDR1 is LNHNV and CDR2 is YYDKDF (reference sequence). The CDR3, as DNA: TGTGCCACCAGCAGAGATAGATCGGGGCGTGAAAAACTGTTTTTT. It translates to CATSRDRSGREKLFF.

The chain links TRBV20-1 to TRBJ1-2; D is uncertain. The CDR3 length is 15 residues. Germline V lookup: CDR1 DFQATT, CDR2 SNEGSKA (reference sequence). Trimming cost V 3 bases and J 8 bases, with 22 bases left between them. The CDR3 region is CSASPSRTHLRGYTF. As DNA, the CDR3 is TGCAGTGCTAGTCCAAGTCGGACCCACCTAAGGGGCTACACCTTC.

This clonotype appeared many times. This sequence joins TRBV6-1 and TRBJ2-1; D ambiguous. The germline gives CDR1 MNHNS, CDR2 SASEGT. Deletions cut 5 bases from V and 5 bases from J, with 7 bases between. The CDR3 runs to 12 residues. The CDR3 DNA reads TGTGCCAGCAGTCCGAGGAACAATGAGCAGTTCTTC. Protein: CASSPRNNEQFF.

The CDR3 nucleotides read TGTGCCAGCAGTTCCACACCGGGACTAGCGCGGGAGACCCAGTACTTC. It codes for CASSSTPGLARETQYF. The rearrangement uses TRBV6-5 and TRBJ2-5, with 10 nucleotides matching TRBD2. The CDR3 contains 16 residues. From germline, CDR1 is MNHEY and CDR2 SVGAGI. Germline trimming cut 4 bases from V and 5 bases from J; bases unmatched to any gene: 10.

Only a few counts were recorded for this clonotype. The chain joins TRBV12-3 or TRBV12-4 to TRBJ2-1; D may be TRBD2 (5 bases). Trimming cost V 3 bases and J 10 bases, with 10 bases left between them. The CDR3 extends over 12 amino acids. The CDR3 is CASSFEGLEQFF. The CDR3 nucleotides are TGTGCCAGCAGTTTCGAGGGATTGGAGCAGTTCTTC.

Here the CDR3 DNA reads TGTGCCAGCAGCAGAGGGGCCTACAATGAGCAGTTCTTC. It encodes CASSRGAYNEQFF. The chain uses TRBV7-3 and TRBJ2-1; D may be TRBD1 or TRBD2 (5 bases each). Germline CDR1 and CDR2: SGHTA and FQGTGA. The V end was cut by 5 bases, the J end by 2 bases, with 7 bases between. The CDR3 sequence is 13 residues long.

The V and J genes are TRBV7-2 and TRBJ2-5; D may correspond to TRBD1 or TRBD2 (5 bases each). The CDR3 length is 15 residues. From germline, CDR1 is SGHTA and CDR2 FQGNSA. Trimming removed 5 bases from V and 4 bases from J, with 17 bases in between. The CDR3 is CASSPARGSGETQYF. The DNA for the CDR3 is TGTGCCAGCAGCCCCGCGAGGGGCTCGGGAGAGACCCAGTACTTC. The full variable domain, with the rest looked up from reference TRBV7-2 and TRBJ2-5, is GAGVSQSPSNKVTEKGKDVELRCDPISGHTALYWYRQSLGQGLEFLIYFQGNSAPDKSGLPSDRFSAERTGGSVSTLTIQRTQQEDSAVYLCASSPARGSGETQYFGPGTRLLVL.

The chain has TRBV29-1 and TRBJ2-5; D gene unclear. V shed 4 bases and J shed 5 bases, with 11 bases lying between them. CDR1 is SQVTM, CDR2 ANQGSEA, per germline. The CDR3 covers 12 residues. This chain's CDR3 is CSVVDDLETQYF. Here the CDR3 DNA reads TGCAGCGTTGTAGACGATCTGGAGACCCAGTACTTC.

The rearrangement joins TRBV5-6 to TRBJ2-6; 8 bases map to TRBD1. J was trimmed by 0 bases and V by 6 bases; bases with no gene match: 11. The CDR3 is 18 residues long. In germline, CDR1 is SGHDT, CDR2 YYEEEE. DNA of the CDR3: TGTGCCAGCATCGGAGCAGGACAGGGAGTCTCTGGGGCCAACGTCCTGACTTTC. Amino acids: CASIGAGQGVSGANVLTF.

This chain links TRBV5-1 with TRBJ1-2, with D possibly being TRBD1 (6 bases). This CDR3 contains 16 residues. The germline V gene has CDR1 SGHRS and CDR2 YFSETQ. V lost 3 bases to trimming and J lost 3 bases, with 18 bases between them. In DNA form, the CDR3 reads TGCGCCAGCAGCTGGGGGACTGGCAGGGGCGACTATGGCTACACCTTC. This translates into CASSWGTGRGDYGYTF.

The CDR3: CASSQGLTDTQYF. DNA of the CDR3: TGTGCCAGCAGCCAAGGATTGACGGATACGCAGTATTTT. This chain links TRBV3-1 with TRBJ2-3; D unclear. V dropped 1 base and J dropped 6 bases, with 8 bases sitting between them. The CDR3 length is 13 residues. CDR1 and CDR2 from the germline V gene are LGHDT and YNNKEL (reference sequence).

This clonotype was counted only a few times. The V gene is TRBV5-1, the J gene TRBJ1-1; 8 bases match TRBD1. CDR1 SGHRS and CDR2 YFSETQ come from the germline V gene. The CDR3 has 13 residues. Germline trimming cut 7 bases from V and 3 bases from J; bases unmatched to any gene: 5. The CDR3 spells CASLGTGDTEAFF. The CDR3 DNA follows: TGCGCCAGCTTGGGGACAGGAGACACTGAAGCTTTCTTT.

This chain joins TRBV6-5 and TRBJ2-7; unclear D gene. Trimming removed 0 bases at V and 2 bases at J, with 11 bases between. The CDR3 spans 15 residues. The germline V gene encodes CDR1 MNHEY and CDR2 SVGAGI. The CDR3 loop is CASSYSTLNTYEQYF. The CDR3 DNA sequence: TGTGCCAGCAGTTACTCTACACTAAACACCTACGAGCAGTACTTC.

This clonotype was detected only a few times. CDR3 in amino acids: CASSFRSSYNSPLHF. CDR3 coding DNA: TGTGCCAGCAGCTTCAGAAGCTCCTATAATTCACCCCTCCACTTT. The chain is built from TRBV7-2 and TRBJ1-6; no firm D call. The V end was cut by 3 bases, the J end by 0 bases, with 6 bases between. This CDR3 region has 15 residues. The V gene's germline CDR1 is SGHTA and CDR2 FQGNSA.

The chain recombines TRBV7-6 with TRBJ2-3; maybe TRBD1 (6 bases). Per the germline V gene, CDR1 is SGHVS and CDR2 is FNYEAQ. The CDR3 is 14 amino acids. V was clipped by 5 bases and J by 4 bases, with 13 bases between them. The CDR3 spells CASSMQGPADTQYF. The CDR3 DNA reads as TGTGCCAGCAGCATGCAGGGGCCAGCAGATACGCAGTATTTT.

Only a few counts were recorded for this clonotype. The chain employs TRBV24-1 and TRBJ2-7, with 12 bases aligning to TRBD1. This CDR3 comprises 13 residues. V shed 11 bases, J shed 7 bases, and the junction held 8 bases outside the gene matches. Looked up from germline, CDR1 is KGHDR and CDR2 is SFDVKD. This CDR3 is CASPGQGAREQYF. CDR3 in DNA: TGTGCCAGCCCGGGACAGGGGGCGAGGGAGCAGTACTTC.

The chain has TRBV6-5 and TRBJ1-2, with 9 bases fitting TRBD1. V lost 2 bases and J lost 2; bases outside the gene matches: 3. The CDR3 is made up of 15 amino acids. From germline, CDR1 is MNHEY and CDR2 SVGAGI. In DNA, the CDR3 is TGTGCCAGCAGTTACGAGGGGACAGGGAACTATGGCTACACCTTC. As protein: CASSYEGTGNYGYTF.

This clonotype was counted between two and nine times. The rearrangement joins TRBV27 to TRBJ1-1, with TRBD1 as a possible D gene (6 bases). V was cut by 3 bases and J by 11 bases, with 16 bases left in between. The CDR3 consists of 13 residues. CDR1 and CDR2 from the germline V gene are MNHEY and SMNVEV (reference sequence). The CDR3 here is CASSFRGRFRAFF. In DNA, the CDR3 is TGTGCCAGCAGTTTTCGGGGGCGCTTCCGGGCTTTCTTT.

The chain recombines TRBV2 with TRBJ2-2; unclear D gene. This CDR3 region has 16 residues. V was clipped by 2 bases and J by 5 bases, with 15 bases between them. Germline V gives CDR1 SNHLY, CDR2 FYNNEI. CDR3 coding DNA: TGTGCCAGCAGTGAATGGCAGGCCCCGAGGACCGGGGAGCTGTTTTTT. Its protein product is CASSEWQAPRTGELFF.

V and J are TRBV6-5 and TRBJ2-3, with D perhaps matching TRBD2 (6 bases). The germline V gene encodes CDR1 MNHEY and CDR2 SVGAGI. The CDR3 extends over 18 amino acids. Trimming took off 0 bases at V and 4 bases at J, with 20 bases between the two ends. The CDR3 protein is CASSYSAPGAGLADTQYF. CDR3 coding DNA: TGTGCCAGCAGTTACTCGGCCCCCGGGGCGGGACTCGCAGATACGCAGTATTTT.

The chain has TRBV3-1 and TRBJ2-3; D remains ambiguous. Trimming cost V 2 bases and J 0 bases, with 15 bases left between them. The CDR3 length is 17 residues. CDR1 and CDR2 (germline): LGHDT, YNNKEL (reference sequence). CDR3 sequence reads: CASSQLGRSTSTDTQYF. CDR3 bases: TGTGCCAGCAGCCAATTAGGACGCTCTACTAGCACAGATACGCAGTATTTT.